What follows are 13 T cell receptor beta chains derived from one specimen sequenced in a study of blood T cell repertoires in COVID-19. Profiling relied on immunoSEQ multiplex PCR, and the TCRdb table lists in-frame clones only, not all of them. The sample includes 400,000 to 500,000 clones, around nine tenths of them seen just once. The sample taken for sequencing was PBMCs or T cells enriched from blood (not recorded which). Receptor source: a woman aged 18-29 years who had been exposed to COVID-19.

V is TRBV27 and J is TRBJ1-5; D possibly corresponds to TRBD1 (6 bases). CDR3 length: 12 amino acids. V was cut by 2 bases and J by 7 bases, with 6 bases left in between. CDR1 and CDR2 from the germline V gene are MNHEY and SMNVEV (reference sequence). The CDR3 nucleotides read TGTGCCAGCAGTTTACAGGGGCAGCCCCAGCATTTT. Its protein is CASSLQGQPQHF.

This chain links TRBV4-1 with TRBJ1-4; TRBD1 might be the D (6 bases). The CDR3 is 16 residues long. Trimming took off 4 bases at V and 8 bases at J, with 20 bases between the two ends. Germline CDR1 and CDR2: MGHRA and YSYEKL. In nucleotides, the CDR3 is TGCGCCAGCAGCCGGACGTACAGGGCCGAAGAGGAAAAACTGTTTTTT. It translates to CASSRTYRAEEEKLFF.

This CDR3 is CASSPQGRLGGYTF. The CDR3 DNA reads TGTGCCAGCTCACCGCAGGGGAGATTGGGCGGCTACACCTTC. The chain has TRBV18 and TRBJ1-2, with a possible D match to TRBD1 (6 bases). CDR3 size: 14 residues. CDR1 and CDR2 from the germline V gene are KGHSH and LQKENI. Trimming shortened V by 3 bases and J by 8 bases, and 16 bases separated the two germline ends.

Here the CDR3 DNA reads TGTGCCAGCAGTTTAGGTCCCGGGGGGCCAGTCGACACTGAAGCTTTCTTT. Amino acids: CASSLGPGGPVDTEAFF. The chain couples TRBV27 to TRBJ1-1, with a tentative D call TRBD1 (6 bases). The CDR3 runs to 17 residues. Germline-derived CDR1 and CDR2 are MNHEY and SMNVEV (reference sequence). V lost 2 bases, J lost 3 bases, and 19 bases lay in between.

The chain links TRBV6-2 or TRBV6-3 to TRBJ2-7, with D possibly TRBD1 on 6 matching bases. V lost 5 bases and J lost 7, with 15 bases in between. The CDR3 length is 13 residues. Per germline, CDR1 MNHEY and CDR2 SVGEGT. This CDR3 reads CASSPGAPGEQYF. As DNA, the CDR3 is TGTGCCAGCAGTCCAGGGGCCCCTGGGGAGCAGTACTTC.

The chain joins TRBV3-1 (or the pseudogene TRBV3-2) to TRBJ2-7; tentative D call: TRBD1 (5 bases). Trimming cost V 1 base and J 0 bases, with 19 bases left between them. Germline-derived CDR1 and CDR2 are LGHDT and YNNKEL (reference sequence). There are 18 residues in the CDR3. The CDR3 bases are TGTGCCAGCAGCCAAGTTTCGCAGGGCCTCCTTTTCTCCTACGAGCAGTACTTC. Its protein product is CASSQVSQGLLFSYEQYF.

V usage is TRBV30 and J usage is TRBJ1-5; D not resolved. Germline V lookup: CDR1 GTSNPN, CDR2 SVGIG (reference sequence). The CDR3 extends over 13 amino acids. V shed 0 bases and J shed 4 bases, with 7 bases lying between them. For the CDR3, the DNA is TGTGCCTGGAGTGTTGCGGGTAATCAGCCCCAGCATTTT. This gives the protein CAWSVAGNQPQHF.

CDR3 DNA: TGTGCCAGCAGCCCTCGGGGGGCCCTCCCTTTGAACACTGAAGCTTTCTTT. Translating it yields CASSPRGALPLNTEAFF. V gene TRBV7-9 combines with J gene TRBJ1-1; TRBD1 is a possible D gene (6 bases). Looked up from germline, CDR1 is SEHNR and CDR2 is FQNEAQ (reference sequence). CDR3 length: 17 amino acids. Trimming left V 5 bases short and J 0 bases short, with 19 bases between.

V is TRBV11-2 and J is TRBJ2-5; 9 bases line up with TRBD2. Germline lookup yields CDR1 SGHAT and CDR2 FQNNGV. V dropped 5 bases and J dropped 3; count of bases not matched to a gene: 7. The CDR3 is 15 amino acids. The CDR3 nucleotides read TGTGCCAGCAGCCCCCGACTAGCGGTTAAAGAGACCCAGTACTTC. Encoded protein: CASSPRLAVKETQYF.

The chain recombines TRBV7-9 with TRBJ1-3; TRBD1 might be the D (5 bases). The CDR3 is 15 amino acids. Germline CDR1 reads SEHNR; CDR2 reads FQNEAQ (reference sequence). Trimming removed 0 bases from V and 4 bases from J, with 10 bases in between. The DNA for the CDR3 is TGTGCCAGCAGCTTAGCGGCAGGGTACGGAAACACCATATATTTT. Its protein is CASSLAAGYGNTIYF.

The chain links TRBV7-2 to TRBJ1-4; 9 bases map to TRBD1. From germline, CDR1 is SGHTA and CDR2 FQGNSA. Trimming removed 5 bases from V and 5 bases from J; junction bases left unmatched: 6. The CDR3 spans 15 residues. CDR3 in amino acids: CASSLTGTGNEKLFF. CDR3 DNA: TGTGCCAGCAGCCTCACCGGGACAGGGAATGAAAAACTGTTTTTT.

The CDR3 bases are TGTGCCAGCACCCTAAGGTTCCAGCGGGGTAACTACGAGCAGTACTTC. Protein: CASTLRFQRGNYEQYF. The chain is built from TRBV7-8 and TRBJ2-7; 7 nucleotides align to TRBD2. The CDR3 is 16 residues long. Trimming took 7 bases from V and 3 from J; bases not matched to a gene: 15. Germline V gives CDR1 SGHVS, CDR2 FQNEAQ.

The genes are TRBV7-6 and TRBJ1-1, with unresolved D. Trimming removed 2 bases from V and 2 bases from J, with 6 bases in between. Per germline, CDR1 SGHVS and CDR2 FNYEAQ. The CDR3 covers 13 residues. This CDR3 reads CASSLMGNTEAFF. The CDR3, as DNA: TGTGCCAGCAGCTTAATGGGCAACACTGAAGCTTTCTTT. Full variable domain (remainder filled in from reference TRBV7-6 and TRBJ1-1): GAGVSQSPRYKVTKRGQDVALRCDPISGHVSLYWYRQALGQGPEFLTYFNYEAQQDKSGLPNDRFSAERPEGSISTLTIQRTEQRDSAMYRCASSLMGNTEAFFGQGTRLTVV.